These T cell receptor beta chains were read from a single sample in a study of blood T cell repertoires in COVID-19. Sequencing used immunoSEQ multiplex PCR; TCRdb keeps in-frame clones, though not all of them. The table lists approximately 110,000 clones, around 88% of them singletons. The sequenced material came from peripheral blood. Receptor source: a woman aged 50 to 65 with active or convalescent COVID-19. Both conserved end residues are part of each CDR3. The D gene is left open where the match is weak. Clone size, where shown, is once, few, many, or a class for clones that have expanded.

j_call,d_call,clone_size,v_call,cdr3_nt,cdr3_aa
TRBJ2-1,.,.,TRBV10-3,TGTGCCATCAGTGAGCCTGGTAAAAGCGGCAATGAGCAGTTCTTC,CAISEPGKSGNEQFF
TRBJ2-5,.,.,TRBV7-9,TGTGCCAGCAGCGTGGACAGAGGGTGGCAAGAGACCCAGTACTTC,CASSVDRGWQETQYF
TRBJ1-1,.,.,TRBV5-1,TGCGCCAGCAGCTTGTTCCGGCAGGGAGGCACTGAAGCTTTCTTT,CASSLFRQGGTEAFF
TRBJ2-5,TRBD2,.,TRBV5-4,TGTGCCAGCAGCTTCAGCGGGGGACAAGAGACCCAGTACTTC,CASSFSGGQETQYF
TRBJ1-3,TRBD1,.,TRBV14,TGTGCCAGCAGCCAAGAGCAAGGGGGCGCGAGAAACACCATATATTTT,CASSQEQGGARNTIYF
TRBJ2-5,TRBD2,once,TRBV7-3,TGTGCCAGCAGCCCCAGCGGGAGACAAGAGACCCAGTACTTC,CASSPSGRQETQYF
TRBJ2-2,.,.,TRBV2,TGTGCCAGCAGCGCACTAAGGAAGGCCGGGGAGCTGTTTTTT,CASSALRKAGELFF
TRBJ2-1,TRBD1,.,TRBV7-9,TGTGCCAGCAGCTTAGCCGGGACAGGGGGTCCTGGAGAGCAGTTCTTC,CASSLAGTGGPGEQFF
TRBJ1-1,.,.,TRBV6-1,TGTGCCAGCAGTGAAGGACAGGCGCTACAAGCTTTCTTT,CASSEGQALQAFF
TRBJ2-1,.,.,TRBV7-7,TGTGCTAGCAGCCCTTATCCCCGCGGGAATCAGATCAATGAGCAGTTCTTC,CASSPYPRGNQINEQFF
TRBJ2-1,.,.,TRBV7-9,TGTGCCAGCAGCCCAACGGGGGGCGCCTACAATGAGCAGTTCTTC,CASSPTGGAYNEQFF
TRBJ2-1,.,.,TRBV4-2,TGTGCCAGCAGCCAAGAGGCTAGTCGGCAGTTCTTC,CASSQEASRQFF
TRBJ2-5,TRBD1,.,TRBV19,TGTGCCACCCCGCCGGCGACAGGGAGAGGAGAGACCCAGTACTTC,CATPPATGRGETQYF
TRBJ1-2,.,few,TRBV9,TGTGCCAGCAGCCCCGGGGGGAACTATGGCTACACCTTC,CASSPGGNYGYTF
TRBJ1-2,TRBD1,.,TRBV5-1,TGCGCCAGCAGCTTGGCCACAGGGGAGAGCTATGGCTACACCTTC,CASSLATGESYGYTF
TRBJ1-3,TRBD1,once,TRBV23-1,TGCGCCAGCAGTCGACCGGGACAGCCCTATAGCTCTGGAAACACCATATATTTT,CASSRPGQPYSSGNTIYF
TRBJ1-2,.,.,TRBV12-3/TRBV12-4,TGTGCCAGCAGTTTAGCGCCCAGGCCTGGCTACACCTTC,CASSLAPRPGYTF
TRBJ1-1,.,.,TRBV28,TGTGCCAGCAGTTTGGGCGACACTGAAGCTTTCTTT,CASSLGDTEAFF
TRBJ2-2,.,.,TRBV12-3/TRBV12-4,TGTGCCAGCAGTTTTATCGGGGAGCTGTTTTTT,CASSFIGELFF
TRBJ1-2,.,.,TRBV6-2/TRBV6-3,TGTGCCAGCAGCTCAGGGGTAGTTGGCTATGGCTACACCTTC,CASSSGVVGYGYTF
TRBJ1-2,TRBD1,.,TRBV28,TGTGCCAGCAGTAGCCCAGGACAGGGGTTATATGGCTACACCTTC,CASSSPGQGLYGYTF
TRBJ2-5,.,.,TRBV18,TGTGCCAGCTCACCAACAGGGGAGACCCAGTACTTC,CASSPTGETQYF
TRBJ1-2,TRBD1,.,TRBV6-5,TGTGCCAGCATAGGACAGGGGGCCCGGGGCTACACCTTC,CASIGQGARGYTF
TRBJ1-2,TRBD1,.,TRBV7-9,TGTGCCAGCAGCTTTAGTGGACAGGCGCCAAACTATGGCTACACCTTC,CASSFSGQAPNYGYTF
TRBJ2-5,.,.,TRBV18,TGTGCCAGCTCACCGAATGGGCAAGGAGAGACCCAGTACTTC,CASSPNGQGETQYF
TRBJ2-1,TRBD2,.,TRBV9,TGTGCCAGCAGCGTAGTAGCGGGAGTCAGGGTGGATGAGCAGTTCTTC,CASSVVAGVRVDEQFF
TRBJ2-7,TRBD2,.,TRBV3-1/TRBV3-2,TGTGCCAGCAGCCAAGATACCCCTAGCGGGAGTCAGCACTTC,CASSQDTPSGSQHF
TRBJ2-1,.,.,TRBV18,TGTGCCAGCTCACCACGGCAGGATGAGCAGTTCTTC,CASSPRQDEQFF
TRBJ1-4,.,.,TRBV11-2,TGTGCCAGCAGCCCGATGTGGGGGGGTGAAAAACTGTTTTTT,CASSPMWGGEKLFF
TRBJ2-1,TRBD2,once,TRBV3-1/TRBV3-2,TGTGCCAGCAGCCAAGCTTCACTAGCGGGATCCGGTGAGCAGTTCTTC,CASSQASLAGSGEQFF
TRBJ1-4,TRBD1,.,TRBV29-1,TGCAGCGTGCAACCAGGGGGCAGGAGGGAAAAACTGTTTTTT,CSVQPGGRREKLFF
TRBJ2-1,TRBD2,few,TRBV6-4,TGTGCCAGCAGTGACAGCGGGGGAGTCAATGAGCAGTTCTTC,CASSDSGGVNEQFF
TRBJ1-1,.,.,TRBV7-9,TGTGCCAGCAGCTCAGGGACATTCATGAACACTGAAGCTTTCTTT,CASSSGTFMNTEAFF
TRBJ1-5,.,.,TRBV6-2/TRBV6-3,TGTGCCAGCAGTTACGGAACATCCAGGAGCAATCAGCCCCAGCATTTT,CASSYGTSRSNQPQHF
TRBJ2-1,.,.,TRBV11-2,TGTGCCAGCAGCTTAGGGCAGGGGCGCTTCAATGAGCAGTTCTTC,CASSLGQGRFNEQFF
TRBJ1-5,.,.,TRBV27,TGTGCCAGCAGTTTGGGGGAGGGTCAGCCCCAGCATTTT,CASSLGEGQPQHF
TRBJ2-2,.,once,TRBV5-4,TGTGCCAGCAGCTTGGGCCCAGACACATCGAACACCGGGGAGCTGTTTTTT,CASSLGPDTSNTGELFF
TRBJ1-2,.,few,TRBV11-2,TGTGCCAGCAGGAACCTCCGGACAGATTACTATGGCTACACCTTC,CASRNLRTDYYGYTF
TRBJ2-7,.,.,TRBV28,TGTGCCAGCAGCCCCGGGGGATCCTACGAGCAGTACTTC,CASSPGGSYEQYF
TRBJ2-3,TRBD2,.,TRBV3-1/TRBV3-2,TGTGCCAGCAGCCTATATGGGACTAGCGGGCAAATACGTACAGATACGCAGTATTTT,CASSLYGTSGQIRTDTQYF
TRBJ2-7,.,.,TRBV2,TGTGCCAGCAGTCGTTCGGGGGATGAGCAGTACTTC,CASSRSGDEQYF
TRBJ2-2,TRBD2,.,TRBV2,TGTGCCAGCAGACCCAGCGGAGGGCGGGGGACCGGGGAGCTGTTTTTT,CASRPSGGRGTGELFF
TRBJ2-3,TRBD1,.,TRBV5-6,TGTGCCAGCAGCTTGGTAGTGAGGACAGGGGCCCCCACAGATACGCAGTATTTT,CASSLVVRTGAPTDTQYF
TRBJ2-7,TRBD2,.,TRBV15,TGTGCCACCAGCAGAGATCTGAGCGGGAGCCTCTACGAGCAGTACTTC,CATSRDLSGSLYEQYF
TRBJ1-4,TRBD1,.,TRBV30,TGTGCCTGGAGTCCGGGACAGAATAATGAAAAACTGTTTTTT,CAWSPGQNNEKLFF
TRBJ1-5,TRBD1,once,TRBV18,TGTGCCAGCTCACCCGGCCAGGGGGCAGATCAGCCCCAGCATTTT,CASSPGQGADQPQHF
TRBJ2-7,.,.,TRBV20-1,TGCAGTGCAGGGTGGGGCGACGAGCAGTACTTC,CSAGWGDEQYF
TRBJ1-5,.,.,TRBV2,TGTGCCAGCAAGAACGAGCACGATCAGCCCCAGCATTTT,CASKNEHDQPQHF